This is a list of T cell receptor beta chains from one sample in a study of shared clonotypes between healthy human individuals. Libraries were prepared by immunoSEQ multiplex PCR; TCRdb keeps only in-frame clonotypes and omits some of them. The repertoire holds approximately 2.5 million clones, with roughly nine tenths as singletons. The material sequenced was naive CD4+ T cells sorted from blood. All receptors come from a man between 18 and 35 years old in good health. CDR3s include the opening cysteine and the closing phenylalanine or tryptophan. The D gene is left open where the match is weak. Part of the rows lack a size; the others show once, few, many or a class for expanded clones.

once	TRBD1	TRBV6-1	TRBJ2-7	TGTGCCGGCAGACCCCGACAGGGCGGCGAGCAGTACTTC	CAGRPRQGGEQYF
NA	TRBD1	TRBV29-1	TRBJ2-6	TGCAGCGTTACAGGGGCTGGGGCCAACGTCCTGACTTTC	CSVTGAGANVLTF
NA	NA	TRBV18	TRBJ2-1	TGTGCCAGCTCACTGTTGCTAAACAATGAGCAGTTCTTC	CASSLLLNNEQFF
NA	NA	TRBV7-9	TRBJ2-7	TGTGCCAGCAGCTTAGGCGGATCGGGTAGAGAGCAGTACTTC	CASSLGGSGREQYF
NA	TRBD2	TRBV28	TRBJ2-7	TGTGCCAGCAGTTTAGCGGGGGGCAGCTACGAGCAGTACTTC	CASSLAGGSYEQYF
NA	TRBD1	TRBV5-1	TRBJ1-1	TGCGCCAGCAGCTTGGGAACAGGGGTCGATTCGGGGACTGAAGCTTTCTTT	CASSLGTGVDSGTEAFF
NA	NA	TRBV27	TRBJ1-1	TGTGCCAGCAGTATGGGGATCCTGAACACTGAAGCTTTCTTT	CASSMGILNTEAFF
NA	TRBD2	TRBV29-1	TRBJ2-5	TGCAGCGTTAGACTAGCGGGGATAGAGACCCAGTACTTC	CSVRLAGIETQYF
NA	TRBD2	TRBV7-9	TRBJ2-5	TGTGCCAGCAGCTTCAGGACTAGCGGAGAGTACCAAGAGACCCAGTACTTC	CASSFRTSGEYQETQYF
NA	TRBD1	TRBV4-1	TRBJ1-5	TGCGCCAGCAGCCAAGGGGACAGCGTCAATCAGCCCCAGCATTTT	CASSQGDSVNQPQHF
NA	NA	TRBV5-4	TRBJ1-5	TGTGCCAGCAGCTTTTTTGGGCCACAGGGCATCGAACAGCCCCAGCATTTT	CASSFFGPQGIEQPQHF
NA	NA	TRBV25-1	TRBJ1-3	TGTGCCAGCAGTGAACAGGGACACCCATCGGGAAACACCATATATTTT	CASSEQGHPSGNTIYF
NA	NA	TRBV11-2	TRBJ2-7	TGTGCCAGCAGCTTAGTACAAGCCTACGAGCAGTACTTC	CASSLVQAYEQYF
once	TRBD2	TRBV7-8	TRBJ2-7	TGTGCCAGCAGCCGAACTAGCGGGGGGGTTTTGGAGCAGTACTTC	CASSRTSGGVLEQYF
NA	TRBD1	TRBV30	TRBJ1-1	TGTGCCTGGAGTGTTCTCCCTCCGGGACAGATGAACACTGAAGCTTTCTTT	CAWSVLPPGQMNTEAFF
NA	NA	TRBV9	TRBJ2-3	TGTGCCAGCAGCTCCATTGGGCCGGTCACAGATACGCAGTATTTT	CASSSIGPVTDTQYF
NA	NA	TRBV5-1	TRBJ1-3	TGCGCCAGCAGCTCGGGAGGGGTCGGAAACACCATATATTTT	CASSSGGVGNTIYF
NA	NA	TRBV2	TRBJ1-2	TGTGCCAGCAGTTTCTCCTGGGACACGAGGGGTGGCTACACCTTC	CASSFSWDTRGGYTF
NA	NA	TRBV2	TRBJ1-1	TGTGCCAGCAGTGAGGAGGCAAACACTGAAGCTTTCTTT	CASSEEANTEAFF
NA	NA	TRBV19	TRBJ1-5	TGTGCCAGTAGTAGAGACAGAGTGAGCAATCAGCCCCAGCATTTT	CASSRDRVSNQPQHF
NA	NA	TRBV5-1	TRBJ2-7	TGCGCCAGCAGCTTGTTAGCGGATGGCTCCTACGAGCAGTACTTC	CASSLLADGSYEQYF
NA	NA	TRBV7-2	TRBJ2-1	TGTGCCAGCAGCTTAGGGCGCTCCTACAATGAGCAGTTCTTC	CASSLGRSYNEQFF
NA	TRBD2	TRBV7-8	TRBJ2-7	TGTGCCAGCAGCTCTCTAGCGGGGGGGGCCTACGAGCAGTACTTC	CASSSLAGGAYEQYF
NA	NA	TRBV19	TRBJ2-5	TGTGCCAGTAGCGGGCTACTCCAAGAGACCCAGTACTTC	CASSGLLQETQYF
NA	TRBD2	TRBV5-6	TRBJ2-6	TGTGCCAGCAGCTCAGGACTAGCGGATCACTCTGGGGCCAACGTCCTGACTTTC	CASSSGLADHSGANVLTF
NA	NA	TRBV7-2	TRBJ1-3	TGTGCCAGCAGCTTGGCGGGGGCCTACTCTGGAAACACCATATATTTT	CASSLAGAYSGNTIYF
NA	NA	TRBV11-2	TRBJ2-3	TGTGCCAGCAGCTTAGCAGGGGGGGGCACAGATACGCAGTATTTT	CASSLAGGGTDTQYF
once	NA	TRBV5-1	TRBJ2-3	TGCGCCAGTCGGCAGGGTCCAGATACGCAGTATTTT	CASRQGPDTQYF
NA	NA	TRBV7-9	TRBJ2-4	TGTGCCAGCAGCTTAACACAAGCCAAAAACATTCAGTACTTC	CASSLTQAKNIQYF
once	NA	TRBV5-1	TRBJ2-2	TGCGCCAGCAGCTTGGGGAGGCCGGGTACCGGGGAGCTGTTTTTT	CASSLGRPGTGELFF
NA	NA	TRBV7-9	TRBJ2-3	NA	CASSFGSGSVALF
few	NA	TRBV7-2	TRBJ1-6	TGTGCCAGCAGCTTAGTGGGGTGGTCACCCCTCCACTTT	CASSLVGWSPLHF
few	NA	TRBV19	TRBJ1-6	TGTGCCAGTAGTATGGAGGGAGATAATTCACCCCTCCACTTT	CASSMEGDNSPLHF
NA	NA	TRBV2	TRBJ2-5	TGTGCCAGCAGAGACCAGGGCAACCAAGAGACCCAGTACTTC	CASRDQGNQETQYF
NA	TRBD1	TRBV28	TRBJ1-6	TGTGCCAGCACCCGAGGAGGGACAGGGTATTCACCCCTCCACTTT	CASTRGGTGYSPLHF
NA	NA	TRBV6-5	TRBJ2-2	TGTGCCAGCAGGGGGGGACAGCTCACCGGGGAGCTGTTTTTT	CASRGGQLTGELFF
NA	NA	TRBV19	TRBJ2-1	TGTGCCAGTAGGAAGATCAATGAGCAGTTCTTC	CASRKINEQFF
NA	TRBD1	TRBV5-4	TRBJ2-5	TGTGCCAGCAGCTTGGGGGACAGGGGCAGGGAGACCCAGTACTTC	CASSLGDRGRETQYF
NA	TRBD2	TRBV10-3	TRBJ2-1	TGTGCCATCAGCCTCACTAGCGGATCCTACAATGAGCAGTTCTTC	CAISLTSGSYNEQFF
NA	NA	TRBV10-2	TRBJ2-7	TGCGCCAGCAGTGAGGGGGATGGCTACGAGCAGTACTTC	CASSEGDGYEQYF
NA	TRBD1	TRBV6-6	TRBJ1-2	TGTGCCAGCAGGGACAGGGCTATAGGCTATGGCTACACCTTC	CASRDRAIGYGYTF
NA	NA	TRBV7-2	TRBJ1-3	TGTGCCAGCAGCCCAGGCTCAGGAGCTGGAAACACCATATATTTT	CASSPGSGAGNTIYF
NA	TRBD1	TRBV5-1	TRBJ2-5	TGCGCCAGCAGCTTGGTCCCCCCGGGACAGGGGGCGGAAGAGACCCAGTACTTC	CASSLVPPGQGAEETQYF
NA	NA	TRBV18	TRBJ2-7	TGTGCCAGCTCACAGCAAATGGCCCCGAATTCAGGAGCCTACGAGCAGTACTTC	CASSQQMAPNSGAYEQYF
NA	NA	TRBV6-5	TRBJ2-5	TGTGCCAGCAGTCATTCAGGCTCCCAAGAGACCCAGTACTTC	CASSHSGSQETQYF
NA	TRBD1	TRBV4-1	TRBJ1-5	TGCGCCAGCAGCCGAGAACCGGGACAGGGTATTCAGCCCCAGCATTTT	CASSREPGQGIQPQHF
NA	TRBD1	TRBV5-1	TRBJ2-1	TGCGCCAGCAGCATACGGACAGGGGGCGGCTACAATGAGCAGTTCTTC	CASSIRTGGGYNEQFF